Listed here are 31 T cell receptor beta chains from one sample, sequenced in a study of blood T cell repertoires in COVID-19. Some clones are missing from TCRdb's copy, which holds only in-frame ones; the method was immunoSEQ multiplex PCR. The sample has 200,000 to 250,000 clones, 90% seen once. The specimen sequenced was PBMCs or T cells enriched from blood (not recorded which). The receptors here all came from a man under 40 who had been exposed to COVID-19.

The chain uses TRBV19 and TRBJ2-5; perhaps TRBD1 as D (5 bases). In germline, CDR1 is LNHDA, CDR2 SQIVND (reference sequence). The CDR3 length is 15 residues. Deletions cut 1 base from V and 2 bases from J, with 11 bases between. The CDR3 region has the DNA TGTGCCAGTAGTATAGCCACAGGTTTTCAAGAGACCCAGTACTTC. It specifies CASSIATGFQETQYF. Complete variable domain (other parts from reference TRBV19 and TRBJ2-5): DGGITQSPKYLFRKEGQNVTLSCEQNLNHDAMYWYRQDPGQGLRLIYYSQIVNDFQKGDIAEGYSVSREKKESFPLTVTSAQKNPTAFYLCASSIATGFQETQYFGPGTRLLVL.

The V call is TRBV19, the J call TRBJ1-1; unclear D gene. The CDR3 loop spans 13 amino acids. Trimming took 1 base from V and 5 from J, leaving 8 bases between them. CDR1 is LNHDA and CDR2 is SQIVND in the germline V gene (reference sequence). CDR3 sequence: CASSIGRVTEAFF. The CDR3 DNA sequence: TGTGCCAGTAGTATAGGAAGAGTGACTGAAGCTTTCTTT.

This clone was detected only once. The chain is built from TRBV7-2 and TRBJ2-1; D is perhaps TRBD2 (6 bases). The germline V gene encodes CDR1 SGHTA and CDR2 FQGNSA. Trimming took 4 bases from V and 2 from J, leaving 15 bases between them. The CDR3 consists of 16 residues. The CDR3, as DNA: TGTGCCAGCAGCTCCGTAGGAGGGCAAGCCTACAATGAGCAGTTCTTC. Translation gives CASSSVGGQAYNEQFF.

Concerning this clone: Within the sample, other DNA sequences also encode this same CDR3. The chain is built from TRBV11-2 and TRBJ2-7; D is possibly TRBD1 (5 bases). V was shortened by 1 base and J by 3 bases, with 10 bases between the two germline ends. The CDR3 is made up of 14 amino acids. Germline CDR1 SGHAT, CDR2 FQNNGV. The CDR3 loop is CASSLVGQGYEQYF. The CDR3 region has the DNA TGTGCCAGCAGCTTAGTTGGCCAGGGCTACGAGCAGTACTTC.

The chain couples TRBV21-1 to TRBJ1-6. TRBV21-1 is recorded as a pseudogene. This CDR3 comprises 15 residues. CDR3 in DNA: TGTGCCAGCGGTAGATTAAGCTCCTATAATTCACCCCTCCACTTT. Translation: CASGRLSSYNSPLHF.

The rearrangement links TRBV7-2 to TRBJ2-2; D call uncertain. From germline, CDR1 is SGHTA and CDR2 FQGNSA. Trimming stripped 3 bases from V and 2 bases from J, with 4 bases between. This CDR3 has 13 amino acids. The CDR3 DNA is TGTGCCAGCAGCTTTTCTAACACCGGGGAGCTGTTTTTT. Translation gives CASSFSNTGELFF.

The chain carries TRBV6-6 and TRBJ1-2; TRBD1 aligns across 7 bases. Per germline, CDR1 MNHNY and CDR2 SVGAGI (reference sequence). This CDR3 is 15 amino acids long. V shed 8 bases, J shed 4 bases, and the junction held 13 bases outside the gene matches. CDR3 sequence reads: CASGIGTVFGYGYTF. DNA for the CDR3: TGTGCCAGCGGCATAGGGACAGTCTTCGGCTATGGCTACACCTTC.

CDR3 nucleotides: TGTGCCAGCAGTTTAGGACTAGCCGGGACAGATACGCAGTATTTT. Translated, it gives CASSLGLAGTDTQYF. The rearrangement uses TRBV2 and TRBJ2-3; 8 bases map to TRBD2. The CDR3 extends over 15 amino acids. V lost 5 bases and J lost 3; bases outside the gene matches: 7. CDR1 and CDR2 from the germline V gene are SNHLY and FYNNEI.

The chain employs TRBV10-3 and TRBJ2-2; 8 bases are a match to TRBD1. CDR1 is ENHRY and CDR2 is SYGVKD in the germline V gene. After removal of 11 bases from V and 7 bases from J, the junction contained 18 bases not matched to a gene. The CDR3 extends over 16 amino acids. For the CDR3, the DNA is TGTGCCGCGCAAGCCGACCGACAGGGGCAGGGCGGGGAGCTGTTTTTT. Translation: CAAQADRQGQGGELFF.

This rearrangement joins TRBV4-2 to TRBJ2-3; TRBD2 matches 11 bases. The CDR3 has 17 amino acids. With V trimmed by 1 base and J by 5 bases, 8 bases remained unmatched. In germline, CDR1 is LGHNA, CDR2 YNFKEQ. The CDR3 spells CASSQGIASGGLDTQYF. The CDR3 nucleotides are TGTGCCAGCAGCCAAGGAATAGCTAGCGGGGGGTTAGATACGCAGTATTTT.

This chain connects TRBV7-8 to TRBJ1-5; D gene unclear. The CDR3 is 14 residues long. Germline CDR1 reads SGHVS; CDR2 reads FQNEAQ. Trimming pared 7 bases from V and 6 bases from J, leaving 16 bases between. This CDR3 is CASNPEIGSQPQHF. The CDR3 nucleotides are TGTGCCAGCAACCCGGAGATTGGGAGTCAGCCCCAGCATTTT.

The chain has TRBV18 and TRBJ1-4; D perhaps matches TRBD1 (6 bases). The length of the CDR3 is 14 residues. Germline assignment: CDR1 KGHSH and CDR2 LQKENI. V dropped 4 bases and J dropped 6 bases, with 12 bases sitting between them. The chain's CDR3 is CASSRSPGDEKLFF. As DNA, the CDR3 is TGTGCCAGCTCACGGAGTCCAGGGGATGAAAAACTGTTTTTT.

This rearrangement joins TRBV29-1 to TRBJ2-7; D may be TRBD2 (6 bases). Germline values: CDR1 SQVTM, CDR2 ANQGSEA. Trimming removed 4 bases at V and 3 bases at J, with 7 bases between. The CDR3 covers 11 residues. The CDR3 region is CSVVGGYEQYF. The CDR3 DNA is TGCAGCGTTGTCGGGGGCTACGAGCAGTACTTC.

This chain uses TRBV13 with TRBJ1-2; a possible D gene is TRBD1 (5 bases). The CDR3 covers 13 residues. Trimming stripped 8 bases from V and 6 bases from J, with 16 bases between. CDR1 PRHDT and CDR2 FYEKMQ come from the germline V gene (reference sequence). CDR3: CASQASGLNGYTF. The CDR3, as DNA: TGTGCCAGCCAGGCGTCAGGGTTAAATGGCTACACCTTC.

V and J are TRBV7-2 and TRBJ1-1; D unresolved. The V and J ends lost 6 bases and 7 bases respectively, with 15 bases between them. Per germline, CDR1 SGHTA and CDR2 FQGNSA. The CDR3 contains 13 residues. CDR3 in DNA: TGTGCCAGCAGTCCCTCCGGGAGTGTTGAAGCTTTCTTT. Amino acid sequence: CASSPSGSVEAFF.

The chain has TRBV27 and TRBJ1-3; TRBD1 aligns across 8 bases. V lost 5 bases to trimming and J lost 4 bases; unmatched junction nucleotides: 4. The CDR3 spans 14 residues. Per the germline V gene, CDR1 is MNHEY and CDR2 is SMNVEV (reference sequence). CDR3 loop: CASSTGGWGNTIYF. CDR3 coding DNA: TGTGCCAGCAGTACAGGGGGTTGGGGAAACACCATATATTTT.

This chain joins TRBV4-2 and TRBJ2-5; tentative D call: TRBD2 (5 bases). V lost 4 bases, J lost 3 bases, and 15 bases lay in between. This CDR3 contains 15 residues. CDR1 and CDR2 (germline): LGHNA, YNFKEQ. The CDR3 nucleotides read TGTGCCAGCAGCCCCTCTAGGCTAGCCAAAGAGACCCAGTACTTC. Its protein product is CASSPSRLAKETQYF.

The chain is built from TRBV3-1 (or the pseudogene TRBV3-2) and TRBJ2-7, with D maybe TRBD2 (5 bases). CDR3 size: 15 residues. Trimming stripped 3 bases from V and 1 base from J, with 13 bases between. Germline V lookup: CDR1 LGHDT, CDR2 YNNKEL (reference sequence). Written as DNA, the CDR3 is TGTGCCAGCAGCCATGCAACTAGTGGTTCCTACGAGCAGTACTTC. Its protein is CASSHATSGSYEQYF.

This sequence joins TRBV7-8 and TRBJ2-7, with 10 bases aligning to TRBD1. The CDR3 is 14 amino acids. Germline loops: CDR1 SGHVS, CDR2 FQNEAQ. J lost 6 bases, V lost 3 bases, and 5 bases had no gene match. CDR3 protein: CASSFLGQGFEQYF. CDR3 in DNA: TGTGCCAGCAGCTTTCTGGGACAGGGGTTCGAGCAGTACTTC.

The rearrangement links TRBV5-1 to TRBJ2-5, with 8 nucleotides matching TRBD2. CDR3 length: 14 residues. The ends lost 4 bases at V and 5 bases at J; junction bases unmatched: 7. CDR1 and CDR2 (germline): SGHRS, YFSETQ. CDR3 DNA: TGCGCCAGCAGCCCAGGGACTAGTGTGGAGACCCAGTACTTC. Protein sequence: CASSPGTSVETQYF.

The chain recombines TRBV25-1 with TRBJ1-6; no clear D gene. There are 13 residues in the CDR3. V lost 9 bases and J lost 8, with 14 bases in between. Germline values: CDR1 MGHDK, CDR2 SYGVNS. CDR3 DNA: TGTGCCAGGCCCCCGGGAGGTGATTCACCCCTCCACTTT. This codes for CARPPGGDSPLHF.

The chain uses TRBV7-3 and TRBJ2-2; D gene unclear. This CDR3 has 13 amino acids. CDR1 and CDR2 from the germline V gene are SGHTA and FQGTGA. The ends were cut back, 5 bases at V and 3 bases at J, with 7 bases in the middle. The CDR3 DNA follows: TGTGCCAGCAGCCCGGTCTACACCGGGGAGCTGTTTTTT. Protein: CASSPVYTGELFF. Filled out from reference TRBV7-3 and TRBJ2-2, the complete variable domain reads GAGVSQTPSNKVTEKGKYVELRCDPISGHTALYWYRQSLGQGPEFLIYFQGTGAADDSGLPNDRFFAVRPEGSVSTLKIQRTERGDSAVYLCASSPVYTGELFFGEGSRLTVL.

The chain couples TRBV4-3 to TRBJ2-1; 10 bases agree with TRBD1. Germline V lookup: CDR1 LGHNA, CDR2 YSLEER. Unmatched junction bases numbered 5, after V lost 2 bases and J lost 4 bases. This CDR3 region has 16 residues. The DNA of the CDR3 is TGCGCCAGCAGCCAACCTAGGACAGGGGGGTACAATGAGCAGTTCTTC. It yields the protein CASSQPRTGGYNEQFF.

The rearrangement uses TRBV5-4 and TRBJ2-7; D gene uncertain. CDR1 and CDR2 (germline): SGHNT, YYREEE (reference sequence). V shed 6 bases and J shed 0 bases, with 13 bases lying between them. There are 14 residues in the CDR3. CDR3 in amino acids: CASTNLGTSYEQYF. In nucleotides, the CDR3 is TGTGCCAGCACTAACTTGGGCACCTCCTACGAGCAGTACTTC. The full variable domain, completed using reference TRBV5-4 and TRBJ2-7, is ETGVTQSPTHLIKTRGQQVTLRCSSQSGHNTVSWYQQALGQGPQFIFQYYREEENGRGNFPPRFSGLQFPNYSSELNVNALELDDSALYLCASTNLGTSYEQYFGPGTRLTVT.

This clone was counted between two and nine times. The gene calls are TRBV19 and TRBJ1-2, with 8 bases matching TRBD1. Germline V CDR1 and CDR2: LNHDA, SQIVND (reference sequence). Trimming cost V 4 bases and J 4 bases; bases outside gene matches: 2. The CDR3 loop spans 13 amino acids. The CDR3 DNA sequence: TGTGCCAGTAGTACAGGGGGCGGCTATGGCTACACCTTC. This encodes CASSTGGGYGYTF. The full variable domain, in which reference TRBV19 and TRBJ1-2 provide the parts outside the CDR3, is DGGITQSPKYLFRKEGQNVTLSCEQNLNHDAMYWYRQDPGQGLRLIYYSQIVNDFQKGDIAEGYSVSREKKESFPLTVTSAQKNPTAFYLCASSTGGGYGYTFGSGTRLTVV.

CDR3 sequence (DNA): TGTGCCAGCAGCTTCACAGGGGCCGGAGATACGCAGTATTTT. Translating gives CASSFTGAGDTQYF. V usage is TRBV7-2 and J usage is TRBJ2-3; TRBD1 agrees at 7 bases. V shed 3 bases, J shed 5 bases, and the junction held 5 bases outside the gene matches. The CDR3 loop spans 14 amino acids. CDR1 and CDR2 from the germline V gene are SGHTA and FQGNSA.

This rearrangement joins TRBV11-3 to TRBJ2-1; D not resolved. The V end was cut by 2 bases, the J end by 7 bases, with 9 bases between. Germline V gene sequence: CDR1 SGHNT, CDR2 YENEEA. The CDR3 totals 13 residues. CDR3 nucleotide sequence: TGTGCCAGCAGCTTATTAGTAGAGAATGAGCAGTTCTTC. The encoded protein is CASSLLVENEQFF.

This chain uses TRBV7-3 with TRBJ1-2, with 7 bases aligning to TRBD1. V trimming: 4 bases; J trimming: 3 bases; junction bases outside the gene matches: 11. CDR1 is SGHTA, CDR2 FQGTGA, per germline. This CDR3 comprises 16 residues. The CDR3 DNA follows: TGTGCCAGCAGCTCCCAGGGGGGCCTGCGGCACTATGGCTACACCTTC. Amino acids: CASSSQGGLRHYGYTF.

The chain is built from TRBV27 and TRBJ2-1; TRBD1 matches 8 bases. The V gene end was trimmed by 4 bases and the J gene end by 6 bases; junction bases not matched to a gene: 8. Germline CDR1 MNHEY, CDR2 SMNVEV (reference sequence). There are 15 residues in the CDR3. The CDR3 reads CASSSIHRGSNEQFF. The CDR3 DNA reads TGTGCCAGCAGTTCCATCCACAGGGGGTCCAATGAGCAGTTCTTC.

The CDR3 DNA sequence: TGTGCCAGCTCACCGCGCCTCGCGGACAGCTTGAACACCGGGGAGCTGTTTTTT. Translated: CASSPRLADSLNTGELFF. The V call is TRBV18, the J call TRBJ2-2, with TRBD1 as a possible D gene (6 bases). The V gene lost 3 bases and the J gene lost 1 base, with 18 bases spanning the gap. Germline CDR1 reads KGHSH; CDR2 reads LQKENI. This CDR3 contains 18 residues.

V and J are TRBV2 and TRBJ1-2; D is unresolved. Germline V gene lookup returns CDR1 SNHLY and CDR2 FYNNEI. The CDR3 consists of 13 residues. Deletions cut 6 bases from V and 3 bases from J, with 11 bases between. CDR3 nucleotide sequence: TGTGCCAGCAGCATTCAGACTGACTATGGCTACACCTTC. The encoded protein is CASSIQTDYGYTF.